Below are 29 T cell receptor beta chains sequenced from a single sample in a study of siplizumab effects on memory and regulatory T cells. Some clones are missing from TCRdb's copy, which holds only in-frame ones; the method was immunoSEQ multiplex PCR. The table includes more than 85,000 clones, 85% to 90% detected once. Sequenced sample: CD4+ T cells sorted from blood. Receptor source: a human donor in good health.

The chain carries TRBV2 and TRBJ1-5; D unresolved. The CDR3 has 16 amino acids. Germline V CDR1 and CDR2: SNHLY, FYNNEI. The V gene lost 4 bases and the J gene lost 3 bases, with 16 bases spanning the gap. CDR3 sequence reads: CASSVDRADFNQPQHF. Here the CDR3 DNA reads TGTGCCAGCAGTGTAGATCGGGCAGACTTCAATCAGCCCCAGCATTTT. The variable domain in full, completed from reference TRBV2 and TRBJ1-5, reads EPEVTQTPSHQVTQMGQEVILRCVPISNHLYFYWYRQILGQKVEFLVSFYNNEISEKSEIFDDQFSVERPDGSNFTLKIRSTKLEDSAMYFCASSVDRADFNQPQHFGDGTRLSIL.

The J gene is TRBJ2-5, the V gene TRBV9, with 11 bases identical to TRBD2. The junction had 6 bases not matched to a gene; V was cut back by 3 bases and J by 5 bases. CDR3 length: 15 amino acids. Germline CDR1 is SGDLS and CDR2 is YYNGEE. CDR3 region: CASSGLAGGGETQYF. CDR3 sequence (DNA): TGTGCCAGCAGCGGGCTAGCGGGAGGTGGGGAGACCCAGTACTTC. The whole variable domain, remainder taken from reference TRBV9 and TRBJ2-5, is DSGVTQTPKHLITATGQRVTLRCSPRSGDLSVYWYQQSLDQGLQFLIQYYNGEERAKGNILERFSAQQFPDLHSELNLSSLELGDSALYFCASSGLAGGGETQYFGPGTRLLVL.

This rearrangement joins TRBV2 to TRBJ1-2; no definite D call. V was trimmed by 8 bases and J by 4 bases, leaving 14 bases between them. This CDR3 comprises 13 residues. In germline, CDR1 is SNHLY, CDR2 FYNNEI. For the CDR3, the DNA is TGTGCCAGCCGGATGTCGGAGTTCTATGGCTACACCTTC. This sequence encodes CASRMSEFYGYTF.

This sequence joins TRBV7-8 and TRBJ2-5, with 7 bases fitting TRBD2. TRBJ2-7 explains the end of the DNA better; the J call may be wrong. Germline V gene lookup returns CDR1 SGHVS and CDR2 FQNEAQ. This CDR3 spans 15 amino acids. This CDR3 reads CASSPDLAVTYEQYF. The CDR3 coding sequence is TGTGCCAGCAGCCCTGACCTAGCGGTTACCTACGAGCAGTACTTC.

The chain has TRBV20-1 and TRBJ2-1; TRBD1 might be the D (6 bases). This CDR3 is built from 10 residues. Trimming stripped 4 bases from V and 11 bases from J, with 9 bases between. Germline V gives CDR1 DFQATT, CDR2 SNEGSKA (reference sequence). The CDR3 protein is CSAMWDKQFF. The CDR3 DNA sequence: TGCAGTGCTATGTGGGACAAGCAGTTCTTC.

The V and J genes are TRBV7-2 and TRBJ1-5; 8 nucleotides align to TRBD1. The CDR3 length is 15 residues. The V segment lost 5 bases and the J segment 9 bases; nucleotides outside the gene matches: 12. The V gene's germline CDR1 is SGHTA and CDR2 FQGNSA. The CDR3 is CASSLLGTGLGPQHF. DNA for the CDR3: TGTGCCAGCAGCCTGTTGGGGACAGGCCTTGGGCCCCAGCATTTT.

The genes are TRBV7-8 and TRBJ2-5; D possibly corresponds to TRBD1 (5 bases). V shed 1 base and J shed 2 bases, with 8 bases lying between them. CDR3 length: 14 residues. CDR1 is SGHVS, CDR2 FQNEAQ, per germline. The CDR3 sequence: CASSLVRTQETQYF. CDR3 sequence (DNA): TGTGCCAGCAGCTTAGTTAGGACACAAGAGACCCAGTACTTC.

The DNA for the CDR3 is TGTGCCAGCGCCCCTAGCGGGAGGGTGGTCGAGACCCAGTACTTC. Amino acids: CASAPSGRVVETQYF. J is TRBJ2-5 and V is TRBV5-6; 12 nucleotides agree with TRBD2. This CDR3 comprises 15 residues. Trimming took 7 bases from V and 5 from J; bases not matched to a gene: 9. Per germline, CDR1 SGHDT and CDR2 YYEEEE.

The genes are TRBV7-2 and TRBJ2-7; 11 nucleotides align to TRBD1. The V and J ends lost 1 base and 2 bases, in that order; junction bases with no gene match: 1. The CDR3 extends over 15 amino acids. In germline, CDR1 is SGHTA, CDR2 FQGNSA. The CDR3 loop is CASSLVGQGAYEQYF. CDR3 DNA: TGTGCCAGCAGCTTAGTGGGACAGGGGGCCTACGAGCAGTACTTC.

The chain carries TRBV4-3 and TRBJ2-3; maybe TRBD1 (5 bases). The CDR3 is 15 residues long. The germline gives CDR1 LGHNA, CDR2 YSLEER. V was trimmed by 2 bases and J by 5 bases, leaving 14 bases between them. The CDR3 here is CASSQQSSRGDTQYF. In DNA form, the CDR3 reads TGCGCCAGCAGCCAACAAAGTTCTAGGGGAGATACGCAGTATTTT.

The chain is built from TRBV7-3 and TRBJ2-3; no clear D. With 6 bases removed from V and 2 bases from J, the gap between germline ends came to 15 bases. Germline V gene data show CDR1 as SGHTA and CDR2 as FQGTGA. There are 15 residues in the CDR3. The CDR3 protein is CASRKSRTHTDTQYF. The CDR3 DNA is TGTGCCAGCAGGAAGAGTAGGACCCACACAGATACGCAGTATTTT.

The sample holds a few counts of this clone. CDR3 DNA sequence: TGTGCCAGCAGTAGGGGTAGGGAATACGAAGCTTTCTTT. Residues: CASSRGREYEAFF. The genes are TRBV6-5 and TRBJ1-1; TRBD1 might be the D (5 bases). Deletions cut 5 bases from V and 8 bases from J, with 15 bases between. Germline lookup yields CDR1 MNHEY and CDR2 SVGAGI. The CDR3 is made up of 13 amino acids.

This chain connects TRBV7-3 to TRBJ1-1; TRBD1 matches 8 bases. The CDR3 loop spans 16 amino acids. Trimming removed 2 bases from V and 4 bases from J; junction bases left unmatched: 9. CDR1 and CDR2 (germline): SGHTA, FQGTGA. CDR3 sequence reads: CASSLLPGQGFTEAFF. CDR3 DNA sequence: TGTGCCAGCAGCTTACTACCCGGACAGGGTTTCACTGAAGCTTTCTTT. The complete variable domain, with remaining parts taken from reference TRBV7-3 and TRBJ1-1, reads GAGVSQTPSNKVTEKGKYVELRCDPISGHTALYWYRQSLGQGPEFLIYFQGTGAADDSGLPNDRFFAVRPEGSVSTLKIQRTERGDSAVYLCASSLLPGQGFTEAFFGQGTRLTVV.

The rearrangement links TRBV7-2 to TRBJ1-1; D is uncertain. This CDR3 spans 13 amino acids. V was pared by 5 bases and J by 1 base, with 8 bases between. Germline CDR1 reads SGHTA; CDR2 reads FQGNSA. CDR3 bases: TGTGCCAGCAGCGCCCAACCGAACACTGAAGCTTTCTTT. Protein product: CASSAQPNTEAFF.

The rearrangement links TRBV19 to TRBJ2-3; D remains ambiguous. CDR3 size: 13 residues. Germline CDR1 LNHDA, CDR2 SQIVND (reference sequence). The V gene lost 2 bases and the J gene lost 1 base, with 4 bases spanning the gap. The CDR3 DNA follows: TGTGCCAGTAGTATATCCGGCACAGATACGCAGTATTTT. The encoded protein is CASSISGTDTQYF.

This clone was picked up one time. The chain employs TRBV9 and TRBJ1-4; D gene uncertain. Trimming took off 0 bases at V and 7 bases at J, with 13 bases between the two ends. CDR3 length: 15 amino acids. Germline V gene data show CDR1 as SGDLS and CDR2 as YYNGEE. The chain's CDR3 is CASSVGSQVGEKLFF. CDR3 nucleotides: TGTGCCAGCAGCGTAGGAAGCCAGGTCGGTGAAAAACTGTTTTTT.

This chain links TRBV5-4 with TRBJ1-3, with unresolved D. CDR1 is SGHNT and CDR2 is YYREEE in the germline V gene (reference sequence). V shed 5 bases and J shed 4 bases, with 10 bases lying between them. The length of the CDR3 is 13 residues. DNA for the CDR3: TGTGCCAGCAGGGAACTAAACGGAAACACCATATATTTT. Amino acid sequence: CASRELNGNTIYF.

This sequence joins TRBV6-5 and TRBJ2-7; 12 nucleotides align to TRBD1. The CDR3 has 13 amino acids. CDR1 is MNHEY and CDR2 is SVGAGI in the germline V gene. The ends lost 7 bases at V and 5 bases at J; junction bases unmatched: 3. The CDR3 spells CASTRDRGHEQYF. DNA for the CDR3: TGTGCCAGCACCCGGGACAGGGGGCACGAGCAGTACTTC.

The chain carries TRBV27 and TRBJ2-7, with TRBD2 as a possible D gene (5 bases). The length of the CDR3 is 13 residues. Germline V lookup: CDR1 MNHEY, CDR2 SMNVEV (reference sequence). Trimming took 3 bases from V and 4 from J, leaving 10 bases between them. CDR3 coding DNA: TGTGCCAGCAGTTTTGGACTGGTATACGAGCAGTACTTC. Translated: CASSFGLVYEQYF.

The rearrangement uses TRBV6-5 and TRBJ2-3; 7 bases agree with TRBD2. Germline values: CDR1 MNHEY, CDR2 SVGAGI. V lost 0 bases to trimming and J lost 3 bases; unmatched junction nucleotides: 3. The CDR3 spans 15 residues. The CDR3 DNA sequence: TGTGCCAGCAGTTACTCCGGGGGGAAGACAGATACGCAGTATTTT. This translates into CASSYSGGKTDTQYF.

The gene calls are TRBV5-1 and TRBJ2-7, with D unresolved. CDR3 length: 13 residues. With 1 base removed from V and 5 bases from J, the gap between germline ends came to 10 bases. Germline loops: CDR1 SGHRS, CDR2 YFSETQ. The CDR3 spells CASSLKRWDEQYF. The DNA of the CDR3 is TGCGCCAGCAGCTTGAAACGGTGGGACGAGCAGTACTTC.

V usage is TRBV29-1 and J usage is TRBJ1-2; 7 bases fit TRBD1. Germline CDR1 SQVTM, CDR2 ANQGSEA. The CDR3 consists of 12 residues. Trimming removed 3 bases from V and 12 bases from J; junction bases left unmatched: 10. DNA for the CDR3: TGCAGCGTTGATAATGCAGGGGGACGGGACACCTTC. Its protein product is CSVDNAGGRDTF.

This clone occurred once. CDR3 sequence reads: CASSWAGTENEKLFF. The CDR3 coding sequence is TGCGCCAGCAGCTGGGCCGGGACGGAGAATGAAAAACTGTTTTTT. The chain links TRBV5-1 to TRBJ1-4; D is possibly TRBD1 (5 bases). Looked up from germline, CDR1 is SGHRS and CDR2 is YFSETQ. Trimming shortened V by 3 bases and J by 5 bases, and 14 bases separated the two germline ends. This CDR3 region has 15 residues.

This chain joins TRBV30 and TRBJ2-7; D is possibly TRBD2 (6 bases). CDR3 length: 14 amino acids. With 4 bases removed from V and 1 base from J, the gap between germline ends came to 14 bases. In germline, CDR1 is GTSNPN, CDR2 SVGIG (reference sequence). The CDR3 bases are TGTGCCTGGAATTATGCTGGGAGGTCCTACGAGCAGTACTTC. It specifies CAWNYAGRSYEQYF.

The chain couples TRBV4-1 to TRBJ2-7; 10 positions match TRBD2. The junction had 13 bases not matched to a gene; V was cut back by 4 bases and J by 4 bases. The V gene's germline CDR1 is MGHRA and CDR2 YSYEKL. The CDR3 is 17 amino acids. CDR3 DNA: TGCGCCAGCAGCCGCCTTGGAGGGACTAGCGAGATATACGAGCAGTACTTC. It encodes CASSRLGGTSEIYEQYF.

The V call is TRBV11-2, the J call TRBJ1-5; D call uncertain. The CDR3 loop spans 16 amino acids. Germline V lookup: CDR1 SGHAT, CDR2 FQNNGV. Trimming shortened V by 6 bases and J by 0 bases, and 15 bases separated the two germline ends. CDR3 sequence reads: CASRFRRLFSNQPQHF. The CDR3 nucleotides read TGTGCCAGCAGGTTTCGACGTTTGTTTAGCAATCAGCCCCAGCATTTT.

The chain recombines TRBV20-1 with TRBJ2-7, with D uncertain. Trimming pared 3 bases from V and 3 bases from J, leaving 6 bases between. The CDR3 is made up of 11 amino acids. Germline CDR1 and CDR2: DFQATT and SNEGSKA (reference sequence). DNA for the CDR3: TGCAGTGCTAGGTCGATCTACGAGCAGTACTTC. Translating gives CSARSIYEQYF.

The V gene is TRBV5-6, the J gene TRBJ1-2; 7 nucleotides agree with TRBD1. The germline V gene encodes CDR1 SGHDT and CDR2 YYEEEE. The CDR3 is 15 amino acids. V lost 4 bases, J lost 3 bases, and 9 bases stayed unmatched. The CDR3 loop reads CASSGYSQGYYGYTF. The CDR3, as DNA: TGTGCCAGCAGCGGATACTCACAGGGGTACTATGGCTACACCTTC.

V and J are TRBV5-1 and TRBJ2-1; TRBD1 agrees at 7 bases. V was pared by 0 bases and J by 6 bases, with 6 bases of the junction left unmatched. The germline V gene encodes CDR1 SGHRS and CDR2 YFSETQ. The CDR3 totals 15 residues. Here the CDR3 DNA reads TGCGCCAGCAGCTTGGGCGTGACAGGGAGCAATGAGCAGTTCTTC. The encoded protein is CASSLGVTGSNEQFF.